The 26 T cell receptor beta chains reported below all come from one sample, sequenced in a study of blood T cell repertoires in COVID-19. TCRdb's table, derived via immunoSEQ multiplex PCR, lists solely in-frame clones and lacks some. The table records a few hundred thousand clones, about three quarters of them present only once. Sequencing was done on a sample of peripheral blood. These receptors were obtained from an older woman with acute or convalescent COVID-19.

The chain uses TRBV19 and TRBJ1-5; D may be TRBD1 (6 bases). Germline lookup yields CDR1 LNHDA and CDR2 SQIVND (reference sequence). Trimming took off 1 base at V and 5 bases at J, with 18 bases between the two ends. There are 17 residues in the CDR3. CDR3 residues: CASSIVSAGVLYQPQHF. CDR3 bases: TGTGCCAGTAGTATAGTTTCGGCAGGGGTCCTGTATCAGCCCCAGCATTTT. Variable domain in full (rest from reference TRBV19 and TRBJ1-5): DGGITQSPKYLFRKEGQNVTLSCEQNLNHDAMYWYRQDPGQGLRLIYYSQIVNDFQKGDIAEGYSVSREKKESFPLTVTSAQKNPTAFYLCASSIVSAGVLYQPQHFGDGTRLSIL.

This chain joins TRBV2 and TRBJ2-1, with D tentatively TRBD2 (5 bases). Germline loops: CDR1 SNHLY, CDR2 FYNNEI. The CDR3 extends over 16 amino acids. The V end was cut by 7 bases, the J end by 8 bases, with 24 bases between. The CDR3 reads CASTDPGEKKSHEQFF. The CDR3 DNA reads TGTGCCAGCACCGACCCCGGGGAGAAAAAGTCCCATGAGCAGTTCTTC.

The rearrangement links TRBV19 to TRBJ2-5; TRBD2 matches at 8 bases. The V gene end was trimmed by 7 bases and the J gene end by 4 bases; junction bases not matched to a gene: 8. Looked up from germline, CDR1 is LNHDA and CDR2 is SQIVND (reference sequence). The CDR3 length is 14 residues. CDR3 DNA: TGTGCCAGTACAGCGGGGGACCGGCGAGAGACCCAGTACTTC. Encoded protein: CASTAGDRRETQYF.

In this sample, this clone turned up a few times. The V gene is TRBV5-4, the J gene TRBJ1-2, with 7 bases that match TRBD1. This CDR3 spans 14 amino acids. Germline V CDR1 and CDR2: SGHNT, YYREEE (reference sequence). This CDR3 reads CATREGAVNYGYTF. The CDR3 DNA is TGTGCAACCCGGGAGGGGGCCGTTAACTATGGCTACACCTTC.

The gene calls are TRBV5-6 and TRBJ1-2; the D is unclear. The CDR3 consists of 14 residues. CDR1 is SGHDT and CDR2 is YYEEEE in the germline V gene. Trimming removed 4 bases from V and 2 bases from J, with 12 bases in between. The CDR3: CASSRGGQNYGYTF. In DNA, the CDR3 is TGTGCCAGCAGCCGGGGAGGGCAGAACTATGGCTACACCTTC.

This sequence joins TRBV19 and TRBJ2-6; no clear D. Trimming cost V 3 bases and J 1 base, with 7 bases left between them. This CDR3 is 15 amino acids long. CDR1 is LNHDA and CDR2 is SQIVND in the germline V gene (reference sequence). The CDR3 DNA follows: TGTGCCAGTAGTATCATGAGGTCTGGGGCCAACGTCCTGACTTTC. Protein product: CASSIMRSGANVLTF.

The rearrangement links TRBV13 to TRBJ2-5, with D possibly TRBD1 on 6 matching bases. The CDR3 is made up of 15 amino acids. The V and J ends lost 1 base and 0 bases respectively, with 9 bases between them. CDR1 is PRHDT, CDR2 FYEKMQ, per germline (reference sequence). CDR3 sequence reads: CASSLDRANQETQYF. CDR3 DNA: TGTGCCAGCAGCTTAGACAGGGCCAACCAAGAGACCCAGTACTTC.

In this sample, this clone turned up once. The V and J genes are TRBV7-8 and TRBJ2-7; possibly TRBD2 for D (5 bases). Trimming pared 2 bases from V and 6 bases from J, leaving 11 bases between. Germline CDR1 SGHVS, CDR2 FQNEAQ. CDR3 length equals 13 residues. CDR3 coding DNA: TGTGCCAGCAGCTTATCCCCCGGGGTCGAGCAGTACGTC. Translated: CASSLSPGVEQYV.

Only one count was recorded for this clone. The V and J genes are TRBV11-2 and TRBJ2-1; TRBD2 matches at 9 bases. Unmatched junction bases numbered 9, after V lost 3 bases and J lost 6 bases. Germline CDR1 reads SGHAT; CDR2 reads FQNNGV. The CDR3 contains 16 residues. The DNA of the CDR3 is TGTGCCAGCAGCTTGGATATAGCGGGGGTGGTCAATGAGCAGTTCTTC. This encodes CASSLDIAGVVNEQFF.

The chain links TRBV6-2 or TRBV6-3 to TRBJ2-6; no reliable D call. The CDR3 consists of 14 residues. The germline gives CDR1 MNHEY, CDR2 SVGEGT. V was trimmed by 5 bases and J by 2 bases, leaving 7 bases between them. The CDR3 here is CASSRVAGANVLTF. The CDR3 region has the DNA TGTGCCAGCAGTCGGGTAGCTGGGGCCAACGTCCTGACTTTC.

This sequence joins TRBV18 and TRBJ2-6; tentatively, D is TRBD2 (5 bases). This CDR3 spans 16 amino acids. The germline CDR1 and CDR2 sequences are KGHSH and LQKENI. Between the trimmed V and J ends, which lost 3 bases and 1 base, there was a span of 10 bases. CDR3 in amino acids: CASSPGEGSGANVLTF. CDR3 bases: TGTGCCAGCTCACCCGGCGAGGGATCTGGGGCCAACGTCCTGACTTTC.

The chain employs TRBV18 and TRBJ2-1; D may be TRBD2 (5 bases). This CDR3 is built from 16 residues. The ends were cut back, 1 base at V and 3 bases at J, with 13 bases in the middle. CDR1 and CDR2 from the germline V gene are KGHSH and LQKENI. CDR3: CASSPLDGVIYNEQFF. CDR3 nucleotide sequence: TGTGCCAGCTCACCACTTGACGGGGTTATCTACAATGAGCAGTTCTTC.

This clone was observed a few times. V is TRBV3-1 (or the pseudogene TRBV3-2) and J is TRBJ2-2; D remains unclear. This CDR3 has 14 amino acids. Germline CDR1 is LGHDT and CDR2 is YNNKEL (reference sequence). V was pared by 2 bases and J by 0 bases, with 4 bases between. CDR3 residues: CASSQYSNTGELFF. The CDR3 region has the DNA TGTGCCAGCAGCCAATATTCGAACACCGGGGAGCTGTTTTTT.

This chain connects TRBV24-1 to TRBJ2-5; 8 nucleotides align to TRBD1. This CDR3 region has 16 residues. With 2 bases clipped from V and 2 bases from J, the junction kept 6 bases outside the gene matches. CDR1 and CDR2 (germline): KGHDR, SFDVKD. CDR3 DNA sequence: TGTGCCACCAGTGATTCCGTTACAGGGGGACAAGAGACCCAGTACTTC. Its protein product is CATSDSVTGGQETQYF.

This chain links TRBV15 with TRBJ1-2, with 7 bases identical to TRBD1. V shed 3 bases and J 1 base; nucleotides not matched to a gene: 2. This CDR3 spans 14 amino acids. Germline assignment: CDR1 LNHNV and CDR2 YYDKDF (reference sequence). The CDR3 loop reads CATSRTGRNYGYTF. The DNA for the CDR3 is TGTGCCACCAGCAGGACAGGGCGTAACTATGGCTACACCTTC.

The CDR3 here is CASSVGARPPIGANVLTF. CDR3 coding DNA: TGCGCCAGCTCGGTGGGGGCCCGACCGCCGATTGGGGCCAACGTCCTGACTTTC. The rearrangement uses TRBV10-2 and TRBJ2-6; TRBD1 might be the D (6 bases). The ends were cut back, 8 bases at V and 3 bases at J, with 23 bases in the middle. This CDR3 comprises 18 residues. CDR1 and CDR2 from the germline V gene are WSHSY and SAAADI.

This rearrangement joins TRBV5-4 to TRBJ2-1; 10 nucleotides match TRBD1. The CDR3 loop spans 14 amino acids. From germline, CDR1 is SGHNT and CDR2 YYREEE (reference sequence). The junction had 4 bases not matched to a gene; V was cut back by 4 bases and J by 6 bases. The CDR3 loop reads CASSKDRGGNEQFF. In nucleotides, the CDR3 is TGTGCCAGCAGCAAGGACAGGGGGGGCAATGAGCAGTTCTTC.

The rearrangement joins TRBV24-1 to TRBJ2-3; weak D call: TRBD2 (5 bases). V lost 7 bases and J lost 0, with 10 bases in between. Germline V gives CDR1 KGHDR, CDR2 SFDVKD. The CDR3 totals 14 residues. DNA of the CDR3: TGTGCCACCAGGGACTCCTGGAGCACAGATACGCAGTATTTT. This codes for CATRDSWSTDTQYF.

V gene TRBV6-6 combines with J gene TRBJ1-1; TRBD1 agrees at 8 bases. The CDR3 extends over 16 amino acids. Germline V gene data show CDR1 as MNHNY and CDR2 as SVGAGI (reference sequence). The V segment lost 6 bases and the J segment 0 bases; nucleotides outside the gene matches: 9. DNA for the CDR3: TGTGCCAGCAGCTTGACAGGGGCTTCCTTGAACACTGAAGCTTTCTTT. Its translation is CASSLTGASLNTEAFF.

Comments on this clone: Other DNA sequences in this specimen translate into the identical CDR3. The chain is built from TRBV11-2 and TRBJ2-3; the D gene is possibly TRBD2 (6 bases). Germline V lookup: CDR1 SGHAT, CDR2 FQNNGV. V lost 3 bases and J 2 bases, leaving 12 bases between the germline ends. The CDR3 is 15 amino acids. The CDR3: CASSFTGGSTDTQYF. CDR3 DNA sequence: TGTGCCAGCAGCTTCACAGGAGGGTCCACAGATACGCAGTATTTT.

This clone was seen a handful of times. The CDR3 DNA sequence: TGCGCCAGCAGCCCACCGGGACTCCCGAACTATGGCTACACCTTC. Protein product: CASSPPGLPNYGYTF. This rearrangement joins TRBV4-1 to TRBJ1-2; a possible D gene is TRBD1 (5 bases). Germline CDR1 reads MGHRA; CDR2 reads YSYEKL. Trimming cost V 4 bases and J 2 bases, with 14 bases left between them. CDR3 size: 15 residues.

V gene TRBV5-1 combines with J gene TRBJ2-3, with 9 bases identical to TRBD2. Germline CDR1 and CDR2: SGHRS and YFSETQ. Unmatched junction bases numbered 13, after V lost 0 bases and J lost 2 bases. There are 19 residues in the CDR3. CDR3 in DNA: TGCGCCAGCAGCTTGGTAGTGCGGGGGGGCCTCATGGTCACAGATACGCAGTATTTT. It specifies CASSLVVRGGLMVTDTQYF. Looking up the rest from reference TRBV5-1 and TRBJ2-3 gives the full variable domain: KAGVTQTPRYLIKTRGQQVTLSCSPISGHRSVSWYQQTPGQGLQFLFEYFSETQRNKGNFPGRFSGRQFSNSRSEMNVSTLELGDSALYLCASSLVVRGGLMVTDTQYFGPGTRLTVL.

The chain is built from TRBV7-8 and TRBJ2-3; D is possibly TRBD2 (6 bases). The CDR3 sequence is 16 residues long. V dropped 2 bases and J dropped 2 bases, with 14 bases sitting between them. Germline V gene sequence: CDR1 SGHVS, CDR2 FQNEAQ. The CDR3 reads CASSLLDYPFTDTQYF. The DNA for the CDR3 is TGTGCCAGCAGCTTATTGGACTATCCCTTCACAGATACGCAGTATTTT.

The chain carries TRBV7-5 and TRBJ1-3. TRBV7-5 corresponds to a pseudogene. This CDR3 has 12 amino acids. Written as DNA, the CDR3 is TGTGCCAGAAGCTTATTATTCTATCCCATATATTTT. This sequence encodes CARSLLFYPIYF.

This clone was recorded a few times. The chain uses TRBV6-2 or TRBV6-3 and TRBJ1-6; tentatively, D is TRBD1 (5 bases). V was trimmed by 0 bases and J by 15 bases, leaving 15 bases between them. Germline values: CDR1 MNHEY, CDR2 SVGEGT. The CDR3 is made up of 14 amino acids. For the CDR3, the DNA is TGTGCCAGCAGTTACTCCCTCAGGGAAGTACTCCTCCACTTT. This sequence encodes CASSYSLREVLLHF.

The chain is built from TRBV11-2 and TRBJ1-1; 8 bases agree with TRBD1. The V and J ends lost 5 bases and 3 bases, in that order; junction bases with no gene match: 8. This CDR3 spans 15 amino acids. Germline V lookup: CDR1 SGHAT, CDR2 FQNNGV. The CDR3 sequence is CASSAWTGRDTEAFF. DNA for the CDR3: TGTGCCAGCAGCGCATGGACAGGGAGAGACACTGAAGCTTTCTTT.